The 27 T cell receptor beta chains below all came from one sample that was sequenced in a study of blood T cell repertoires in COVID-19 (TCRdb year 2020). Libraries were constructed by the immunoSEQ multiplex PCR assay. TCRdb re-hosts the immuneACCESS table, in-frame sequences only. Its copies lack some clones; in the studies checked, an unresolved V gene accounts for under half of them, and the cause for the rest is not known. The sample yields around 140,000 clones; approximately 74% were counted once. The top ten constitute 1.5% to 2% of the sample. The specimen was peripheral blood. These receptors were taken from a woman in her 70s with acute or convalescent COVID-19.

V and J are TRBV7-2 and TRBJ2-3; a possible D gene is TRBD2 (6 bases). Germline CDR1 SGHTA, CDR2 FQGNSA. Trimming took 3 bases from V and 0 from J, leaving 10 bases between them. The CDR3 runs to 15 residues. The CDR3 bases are TGTGCCAGCAGCTTGGAGGGAGCTAGCACAGATACGCAGTATTTT. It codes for CASSLEGASTDTQYF.

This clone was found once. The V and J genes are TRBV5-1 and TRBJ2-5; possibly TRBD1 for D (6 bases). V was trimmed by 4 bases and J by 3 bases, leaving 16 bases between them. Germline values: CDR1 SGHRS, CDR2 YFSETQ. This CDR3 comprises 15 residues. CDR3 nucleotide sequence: TGCGCCAGCAGCCCGTTCGGACAGTCTGAAGAGACCCAGTACTTC. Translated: CASSPFGQSEETQYF.

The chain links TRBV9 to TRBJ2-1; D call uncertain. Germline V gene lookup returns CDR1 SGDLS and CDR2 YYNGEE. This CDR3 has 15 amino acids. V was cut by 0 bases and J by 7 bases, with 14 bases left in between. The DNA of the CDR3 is TGTGCCAGCAGCGTAGATCCGGGTTTTGTTAATGAGCAGTTCTTC. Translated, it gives CASSVDPGFVNEQFF. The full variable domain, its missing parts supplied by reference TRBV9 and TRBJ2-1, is DSGVTQTPKHLITATGQRVTLRCSPRSGDLSVYWYQQSLDQGLQFLIQYYNGEERAKGNILERFSAQQFPDLHSELNLSSLELGDSALYFCASSVDPGFVNEQFFGPGTRLTVL.

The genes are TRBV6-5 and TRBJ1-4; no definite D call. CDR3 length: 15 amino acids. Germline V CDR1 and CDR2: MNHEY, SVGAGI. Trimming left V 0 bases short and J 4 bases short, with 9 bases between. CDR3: CASSYSRGLNEKLFF. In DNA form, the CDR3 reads TGTGCCAGCAGTTACTCGAGAGGACTTAATGAAAAACTGTTTTTT.

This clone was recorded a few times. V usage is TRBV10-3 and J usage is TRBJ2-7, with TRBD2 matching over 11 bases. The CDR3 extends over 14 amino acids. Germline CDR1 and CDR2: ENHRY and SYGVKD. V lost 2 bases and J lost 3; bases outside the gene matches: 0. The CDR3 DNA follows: TGTGCCATCAGTGAGACTAGCGGGAGCTACGAGCAGTACTTC. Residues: CAISETSGSYEQYF.

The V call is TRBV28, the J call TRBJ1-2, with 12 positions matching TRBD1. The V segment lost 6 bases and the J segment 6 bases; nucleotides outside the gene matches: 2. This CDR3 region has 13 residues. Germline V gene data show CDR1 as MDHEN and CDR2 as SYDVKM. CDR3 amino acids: CASRGDRGHGYTF. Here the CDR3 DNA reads TGTGCCAGCAGGGGGGACAGGGGGCATGGCTACACCTTC.

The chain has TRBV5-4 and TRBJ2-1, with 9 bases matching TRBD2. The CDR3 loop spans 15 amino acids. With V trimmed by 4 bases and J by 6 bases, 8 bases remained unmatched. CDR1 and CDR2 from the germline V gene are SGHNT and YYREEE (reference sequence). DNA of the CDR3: TGTGCCAGCAGCCGGGGGCTAGCGGGAATCAATGAGCAGTTCTTC. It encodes CASSRGLAGINEQFF. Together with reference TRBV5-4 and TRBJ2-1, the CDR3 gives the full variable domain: ETGVTQSPTHLIKTRGQQVTLRCSSQSGHNTVSWYQQALGQGPQFIFQYYREEENGRGNFPPRFSGLQFPNYSSELNVNALELDDSALYLCASSRGLAGINEQFFGPGTRLTVL.

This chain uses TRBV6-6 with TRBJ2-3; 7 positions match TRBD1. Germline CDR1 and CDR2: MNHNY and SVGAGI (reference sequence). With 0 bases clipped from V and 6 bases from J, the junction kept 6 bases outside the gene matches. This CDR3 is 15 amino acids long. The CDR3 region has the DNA TGTGCCAGCAGTTACTCGCGCCCGACAGGGGATACGCAGTATTTT. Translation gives CASSYSRPTGDTQYF.

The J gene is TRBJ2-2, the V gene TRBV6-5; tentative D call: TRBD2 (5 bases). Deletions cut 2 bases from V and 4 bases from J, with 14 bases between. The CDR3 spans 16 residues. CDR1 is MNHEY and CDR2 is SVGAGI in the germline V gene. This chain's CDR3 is CASSYEDPRGTGELFF. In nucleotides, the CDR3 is TGTGCCAGCAGTTACGAGGACCCTCGGGGCACCGGGGAGCTGTTTTTT.

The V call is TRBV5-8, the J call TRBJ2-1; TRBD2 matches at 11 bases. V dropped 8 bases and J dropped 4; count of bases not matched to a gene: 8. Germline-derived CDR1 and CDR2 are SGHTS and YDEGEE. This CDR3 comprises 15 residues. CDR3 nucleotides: TGTGCCAGTACAACGGGGACTAGCGGTTACAATGAGCAGTTCTTC. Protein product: CASTTGTSGYNEQFF.

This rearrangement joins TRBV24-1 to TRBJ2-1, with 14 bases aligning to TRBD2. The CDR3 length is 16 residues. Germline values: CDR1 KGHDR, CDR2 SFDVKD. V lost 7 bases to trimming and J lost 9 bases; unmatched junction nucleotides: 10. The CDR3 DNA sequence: TGTGCCACCAGCCATCGACTAGCGGGAGGGCCTTTTGAGCAGTTCTTC. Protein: CATSHRLAGGPFEQFF.

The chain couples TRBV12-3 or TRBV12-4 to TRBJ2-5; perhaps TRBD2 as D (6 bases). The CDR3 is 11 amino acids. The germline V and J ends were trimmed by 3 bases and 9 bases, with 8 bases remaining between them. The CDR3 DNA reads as TGTGCCAGCAGTTTTGGAGGGGCCCAGTACTTC. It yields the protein CASSFGGAQYF.

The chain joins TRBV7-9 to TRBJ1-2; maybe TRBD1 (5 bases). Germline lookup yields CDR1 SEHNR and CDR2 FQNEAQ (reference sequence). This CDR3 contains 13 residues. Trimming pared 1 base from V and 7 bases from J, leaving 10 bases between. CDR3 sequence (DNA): TGTGCCAGCAGCTTAGAACAGGTATCTGGCTACACCTTC. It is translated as CASSLEQVSGYTF. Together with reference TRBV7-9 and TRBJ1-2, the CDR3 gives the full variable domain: DTGVSQNPRHKITKRGQNVTFRCDPISEHNRLYWYRQTLGQGPEFLTYFQNEAQLEKSRLLSDRFSAERPKGSFSTLEIQRTEQGDSAMYLCASSLEQVSGYTFGSGTRLTVV.

CDR3: CATQGRGHTGELFF. The CDR3 DNA sequence: TGTGCCACCCAGGGCAGGGGGCACACCGGGGAGCTGTTTTTT. The J gene is TRBJ2-2, the V gene TRBV24-1; 8 bases agree with TRBD1. Unmatched junction bases numbered 5, after V lost 9 bases and J lost 3 bases. Germline-derived CDR1 and CDR2 are KGHDR and SFDVKD. The CDR3 has 14 residues.

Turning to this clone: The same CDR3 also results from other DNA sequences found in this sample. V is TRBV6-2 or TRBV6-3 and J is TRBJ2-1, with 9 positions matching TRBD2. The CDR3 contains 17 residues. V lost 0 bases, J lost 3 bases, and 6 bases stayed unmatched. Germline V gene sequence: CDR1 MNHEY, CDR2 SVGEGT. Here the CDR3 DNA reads TGTGCCAGCAGTTACTCCCCGCCTAGCGGGATCTACAATGAGCAGTTCTTC. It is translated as CASSYSPPSGIYNEQFF.

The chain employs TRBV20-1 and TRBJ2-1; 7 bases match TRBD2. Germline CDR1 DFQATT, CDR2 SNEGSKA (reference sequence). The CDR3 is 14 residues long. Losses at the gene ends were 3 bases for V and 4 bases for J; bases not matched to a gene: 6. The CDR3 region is CSASLPSGYNEQFF. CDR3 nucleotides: TGCAGTGCTAGTCTTCCTAGCGGTTACAATGAGCAGTTCTTC.

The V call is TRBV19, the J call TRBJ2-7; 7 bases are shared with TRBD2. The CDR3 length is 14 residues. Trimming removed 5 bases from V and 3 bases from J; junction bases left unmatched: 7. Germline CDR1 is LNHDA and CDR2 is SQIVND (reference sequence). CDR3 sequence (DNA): TGTGCCAGTAGTCTGGGAGGGGAACTCTACGAGCAGTACTTC. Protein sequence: CASSLGGELYEQYF.

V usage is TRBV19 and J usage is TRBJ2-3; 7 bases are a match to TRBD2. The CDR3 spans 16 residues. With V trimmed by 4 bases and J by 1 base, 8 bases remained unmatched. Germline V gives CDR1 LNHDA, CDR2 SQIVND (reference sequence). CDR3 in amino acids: CASSTTGRLGTDTQYF. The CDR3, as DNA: TGTGCCAGTAGTACTACCGGGAGGTTGGGCACAGATACGCAGTATTTT.

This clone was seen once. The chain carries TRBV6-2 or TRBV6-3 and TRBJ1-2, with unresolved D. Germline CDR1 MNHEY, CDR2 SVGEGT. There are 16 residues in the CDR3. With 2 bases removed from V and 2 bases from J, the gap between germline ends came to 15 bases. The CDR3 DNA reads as TGTGCCAGCAGTTACAGAATGGGGAGGCCGAACTATGGCTACACCTTC. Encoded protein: CASSYRMGRPNYGYTF.

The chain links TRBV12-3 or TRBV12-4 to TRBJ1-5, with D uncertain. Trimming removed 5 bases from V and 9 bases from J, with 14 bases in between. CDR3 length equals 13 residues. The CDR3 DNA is TGTGCCAGCAGTCCCACAGCTTCTCGGCCCCAGCATTTT. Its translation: CASSPTASRPQHF.

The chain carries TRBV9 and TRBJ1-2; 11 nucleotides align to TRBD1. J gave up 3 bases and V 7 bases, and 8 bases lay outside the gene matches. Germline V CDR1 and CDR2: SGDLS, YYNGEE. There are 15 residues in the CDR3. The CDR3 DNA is TGTGCCAGCCAAGGACAGGGGGCAAAAGACTATGGCTACACCTTC. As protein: CASQGQGAKDYGYTF.

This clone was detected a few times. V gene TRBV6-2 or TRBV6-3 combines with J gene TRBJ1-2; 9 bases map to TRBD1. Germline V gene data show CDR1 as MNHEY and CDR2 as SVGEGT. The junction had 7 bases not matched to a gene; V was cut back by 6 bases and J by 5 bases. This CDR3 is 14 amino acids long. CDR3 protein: CASSETGGVYGYTF. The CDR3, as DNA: TGTGCCAGCAGCGAAACAGGGGGCGTTTATGGCTACACCTTC.

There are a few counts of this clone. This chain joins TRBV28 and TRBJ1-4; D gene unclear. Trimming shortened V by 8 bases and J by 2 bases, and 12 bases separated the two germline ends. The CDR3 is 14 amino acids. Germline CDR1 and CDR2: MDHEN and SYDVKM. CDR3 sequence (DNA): TGTGCCAGCCACCGCGGAGGTACTAATGAAAAACTGTTTTTT. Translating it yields CASHRGGTNEKLFF.

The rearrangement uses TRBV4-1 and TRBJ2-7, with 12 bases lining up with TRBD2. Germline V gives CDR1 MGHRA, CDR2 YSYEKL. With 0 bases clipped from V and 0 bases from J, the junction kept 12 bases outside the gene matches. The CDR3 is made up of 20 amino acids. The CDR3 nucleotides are TGCGCCAGCAGCCAAGAGAGGGCTAGCGGGAGGGTTTTAAGCTCCTACGAGCAGTACTTC. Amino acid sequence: CASSQERASGRVLSSYEQYF.

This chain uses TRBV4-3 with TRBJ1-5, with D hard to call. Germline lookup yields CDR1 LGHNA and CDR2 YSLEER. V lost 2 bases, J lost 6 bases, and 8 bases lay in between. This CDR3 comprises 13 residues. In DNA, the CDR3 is TGCGCCAGCAGCCAAAGTCCGGGTCAGCCCCAGCATTTT. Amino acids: CASSQSPGQPQHF.

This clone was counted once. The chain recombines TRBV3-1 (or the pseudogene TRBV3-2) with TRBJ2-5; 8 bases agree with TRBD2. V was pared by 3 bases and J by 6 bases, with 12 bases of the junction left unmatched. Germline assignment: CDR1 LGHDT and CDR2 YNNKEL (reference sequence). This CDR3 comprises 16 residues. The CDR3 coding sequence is TGTGCCAGCAGCCAGTTCACGGGAGGGGTACGAAAGACCCAGTACTTC. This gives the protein CASSQFTGGVRKTQYF.

The CDR3 DNA is TGTGCCAGCAGCCAGTTTCAGGGCTCCTACAATGAGCAGTTCTTC. Protein sequence: CASSQFQGSYNEQFF. The chain couples TRBV14 to TRBJ2-1; weak D call: TRBD1 (5 bases). The V gene lost 3 bases and the J gene lost 0 bases, with 9 bases spanning the gap. The V gene's germline CDR1 is SGHDN and CDR2 FVKESK. This CDR3 is 15 amino acids long.